This note documents a single T cell receptor beta chain sequence. This CDR3 has 14 residues. The ends lost 6 bases at V and 4 bases at J; junction bases unmatched: 7. Germline CDR1 is KGHSH and CDR2 is LQKENI. The data belong to a study of blood T cell repertoires in COVID-19. Background on the study: From the United States, Italy and Spain came samples of acute and convalescent COVID-19. From T cells, B-cell-depleted T cells, or PBMCs came the material, which was cDNA or gDNA.

The data were produced by immunoSEQ multiplex PCR, yet TCRdb's version contains in-frame clones alone and is incomplete. The sample contains some 260,000 clones, more than 75% of which appear only once. The source material was PBMCs or T cells enriched from blood (not recorded which). This chain joins TRBV18 and TRBJ1-1, with 8 bases matching TRBD1. This clonotype originated in a man aged 35-49 years who had recovered from COVID-19. CDR3 protein: CASSSGQGVTEAFF. Written as DNA, the CDR3 is TGTGCCAGCTCCTCAGGACAGGGAGTCACTGAAGCTTTCTTT. The full variable domain, rest sourced from reference TRBV18 and TRBJ1-1, is NAGVMQNPRHLVRRRGQEARLRCSPMKGHSHVYWYRQLPEEGLKFMVYLQKENIIDESGMPKERFSAEFPKEGPSILRIQQVVRGDSAAYFCASSSGQGVTEAFFGQGTRLTVV.